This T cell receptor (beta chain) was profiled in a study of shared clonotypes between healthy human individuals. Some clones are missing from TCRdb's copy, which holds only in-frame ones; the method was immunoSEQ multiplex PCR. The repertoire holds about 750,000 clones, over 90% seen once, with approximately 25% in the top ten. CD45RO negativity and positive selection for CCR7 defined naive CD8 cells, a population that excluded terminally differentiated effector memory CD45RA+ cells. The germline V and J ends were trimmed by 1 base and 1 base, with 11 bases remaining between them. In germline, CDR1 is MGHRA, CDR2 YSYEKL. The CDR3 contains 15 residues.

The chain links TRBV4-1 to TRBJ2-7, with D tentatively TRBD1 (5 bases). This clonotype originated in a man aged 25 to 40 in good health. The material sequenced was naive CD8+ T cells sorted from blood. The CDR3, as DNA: TGCGCCAGCAGCCAAGGCGCAAGGGGATCCTACGAGCAGTACTTC. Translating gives CASSQGARGSYEQYF.